This T cell receptor beta chain was obtained from a study of T-cell reconstitution after alpha-beta-depleted transplantation in children. Study observations and caveats: At day 60, the high TCRbeta diversity found in some patients originated from recipient T cells and thymic progenitors that had survived. In patients about two months after transplant, alpha-beta T cells reportedly arose from several hundred expanded graft clones. It was newly produced T cells that mostly accounted for T-cell counts and diversity one year after transplant.

Preparation of the TCRbeta library used unique molecular identifiers. TCRdb called the PCR reads again in MiXCR, with one record for every CDR3 protein. The sample carries 220,000 or so distinct CDR3 sequences, 6.5% to 10% recorded once. This clonotype was counted at least ten times. Antigen unknown. The CDR3 length is 16 residues. V gave up 5 bases and J gave up 2 bases; unmatched junction bases: 11. Germline lookup yields CDR1 SGHAT and CDR2 FQNNGV. The rearrangement links TRBV11-2 to TRBJ2-7; TRBD1 aligns across 8 bases. This TCR was recovered from a male patient aged 5 to 17 who had a stem cell transplant for acute lymphoblastic leukemia, so the T cells may come from the graft donor. Sequences were derived from PBMCs, mostly from graft donor cells, sampled 180 days after TCRalphabeta/CD19-depleted stem cell transplant. The CDR3 region has the DNA TGTGCCAGCAGCACCCGGACGGGACAGGTAACCTACGAGCAGTACTTC. Its translation is CASSTRTGQVTYEQYF.